The 10 T cell receptor beta chains given below trace back to one sample, sequenced in a study of T cell changes during pregnancy in multiple sclerosis. Some clones are missing from TCRdb's copy, which holds only in-frame ones; the method was immunoSEQ multiplex PCR. This repertoire shows about 51,000 clones, roughly 94% found once; its top ten account for around 0.6%. Source: CD4+ T cells from peripheral blood mononuclear cells, taken in the second trimester of pregnancy. The receptors derive from a female donor with multiple sclerosis, enrolled in a pregnancy study.

This clone was observed a single time. This sequence joins TRBV2 and TRBJ2-7; no firm D call. V shed 5 bases and J shed 6 bases, with 8 bases lying between them. Germline assignment: CDR1 SNHLY and CDR2 FYNNEI. The CDR3 consists of 11 residues. The CDR3 coding sequence is TGTGCCAGCAGTCTTCCACTCGAGCAGTACTTC. Translating gives CASSLPLEQYF.

This clone showed up just a few times. The chain links TRBV18 to TRBJ1-1; possibly TRBD1 for D (5 bases). This CDR3 region has 17 residues. The V and J ends lost 3 bases and 0 bases respectively, with 17 bases between them. CDR1 KGHSH and CDR2 LQKENI come from the germline V gene. The CDR3 reads CASSPSVGTGLNTEAFF. Written as DNA, the CDR3 is TGTGCCAGCTCACCGTCGGTGGGGACTGGTCTGAACACTGAAGCTTTCTTT.

This chain links TRBV6-1 with TRBJ2-7; the match to TRBD1 covers 10 bases. Trimming removed 7 bases from V and 6 bases from J; junction bases left unmatched: 9. The CDR3 runs to 14 residues. The germline gives CDR1 MNHNS, CDR2 SASEGT. The CDR3 region is CASIQGTGVFEQYF. DNA of the CDR3: TGTGCCAGCATACAAGGGACAGGGGTATTCGAGCAGTACTTC.

V and J are TRBV6-1 and TRBJ2-7; 8 bases line up with TRBD1. Germline loops: CDR1 MNHNS, CDR2 SASEGT. The V gene end was trimmed by 8 bases and the J gene end by 3 bases; junction bases not matched to a gene: 3. The CDR3 sequence is 12 residues long. For the CDR3, the DNA is TGTGCCAGCTCCACAGGGGGCTACGAGCAGTACTTC. This codes for CASSTGGYEQYF.

J is TRBJ1-2 and V is TRBV6-6, with 7 positions matching TRBD1. The CDR3 spans 16 residues. Per germline, CDR1 MNHNY and CDR2 SVGAGI (reference sequence). Trimming at V came to 5 bases and at J to 1 base, leaving 10 bases not matched to a gene. The CDR3 protein is CASSPQGGQLNYGYTF. DNA for the CDR3: TGTGCCAGCAGTCCCCAGGGGGGACAGCTTAACTATGGCTACACCTTC.

The rearrangement joins TRBV5-1 to TRBJ1-5; 7 nucleotides match TRBD1. This CDR3 is 13 amino acids long. CDR1 is SGHRS and CDR2 is YFSETQ in the germline V gene. With 3 bases clipped from V and 7 bases from J, the junction kept 4 bases outside the gene matches. CDR3 amino acids: CASSSSGGQPQHF. The CDR3 DNA reads as TGCGCCAGCAGCTCCTCAGGGGGACAGCCCCAGCATTTT.

This chain joins TRBV9 and TRBJ1-1; the D is unclear. The CDR3 extends over 17 amino acids. Germline-derived CDR1 and CDR2 are SGDLS and YYNGEE. V lost 0 bases and J 2 bases, leaving 17 bases between the germline ends. CDR3 amino acids: CASSVGGLRTENTEAFF. The DNA for the CDR3 is TGTGCCAGCAGCGTAGGAGGTTTGAGAACGGAAAACACTGAAGCTTTCTTT. The full variable domain, its missing parts supplied by reference TRBV9 and TRBJ1-1, is DSGVTQTPKHLITATGQRVTLRCSPRSGDLSVYWYQQSLDQGLQFLIQYYNGEERAKGNILERFSAQQFPDLHSELNLSSLELGDSALYFCASSVGGLRTENTEAFFGQGTRLTVV.

The rearrangement joins TRBV6-5 to TRBJ2-1; 7 positions agree with TRBD1. Germline V gives CDR1 MNHEY, CDR2 SVGAGI. CDR3 length: 14 amino acids. The junction had 6 bases not matched to a gene; V was cut back by 2 bases and J by 8 bases. The CDR3 here is CASSYRQGWDEQFF. CDR3 sequence (DNA): TGTGCCAGCAGTTACAGACAGGGATGGGATGAGCAGTTCTTC.

V usage is TRBV6-6 and J usage is TRBJ2-2, with 10 bases lining up with TRBD1. CDR3 length: 14 residues. After removal of 6 bases from V and 4 bases from J, the junction contained 2 bases not matched to a gene. Germline loops: CDR1 MNHNY, CDR2 SVGAGI (reference sequence). The CDR3, as DNA: TGTGCCAGCAGCCGGACAGGGGGCACCGGGGAGCTGTTTTTT. Translated, it gives CASSRTGGTGELFF.

This clone was observed a single time. V is TRBV5-5 and J is TRBJ2-5; D might be TRBD2 (7 bases). Trimming removed 3 bases from V and 4 bases from J, with 25 bases in between. Germline V CDR1 and CDR2: SGHKS, YYEKEE (reference sequence). The CDR3 covers 18 residues. DNA for the CDR3: TGTGCCAGCAGCTGGAGGGCCTCGGGGGGCAATATGGGAGAGACCCAGTACTTC. It translates to CASSWRASGGNMGETQYF.